The sequence of this TCR beta chain was determined in a study of CD8 T cells in Susac syndrome (dated 2019 in TCRdb). For context, the study as a whole: Whether CD8+ T cell activation and differentiation in Susac syndrome was antigen driven was tested using repertoire sequencing.

Broader findings and caveats from the paper: The number of individuals in the TCR sequencing and HLA analysis was recognized as being relatively small.

Reading from cysteine to phenylalanine, the CDR3 counts 14 amino acids. The kept DNA is CDR3 alone, 42 bases in frame from the first base. CDR1 and CDR2, per the germline V gene, are SGHVS and FNYEAQ. V is clipped by 2 bases and J by 2 bases, and the sequence between their germline boundaries is 8 bases long. RNA was extracted using the RNeasy kit, and about 0.5 to 1 ug of the RNA was reverse transcribed with random hexamers. TCR beta CDR3 regions were amplified with the immunoSEQ multiplex PCR assay covering 54 Vbeta and 13 Jbeta segments. To correct PCR amplification bias, a synthetic template baseline was used for both primer optimization and computational correction. On the authors' methods: Reads were annotated to V, D and J genes per IMGT and analyzed with immunoSEQ Analyzer, keeping only productive sequences. Clonality was computed as one minus Shannon entropy normalized by log2 of the number of productive unique sequences. For each patient and control, public and private clones were evaluated within the 100 most prevalent clones. Clones were defined as Susac-specific if absent from the healthy and MS cohorts, from approximately 1,100 published viral clones and from other ImmuneACCESS disease sequences. The public sequencing data were trimmed at Q25 with fastp and processed into clonotypes with MiXCR by TCRdb, which kept only in-frame beta chains. Every distinct CDR3 protein forms one entry, paired with its most common genes and DNA. The V and J calls were determined by TCRdb, not by the authors. Recorded for this sample are roughly 130,000 distinct CDR3 sequences; about 94% of them occurred a single time. The top ten clones comprise around 0.13% of the sample.

Peripheral blood CD8+ and CD4+ T cells from healthy donors, Susac syndrome patients and multiple sclerosis patients were profiled using high-throughput TCR beta sequencing. Multiple sclerosis controls were treatment-naive patients with stable or active relapsing-remitting disease fulfilling revised McDonald criteria. Bulk CD8+ and CD4+ T cells were purified magnetically by negative isolation, whereas CD8+ TEMRA cells were enriched by FACS. Blood was drawn into EDTA tubes, processed within 24 hours, and PBMCs were isolated by density gradient centrifugation. PBMCs destined for TCR sequencing were cryopreserved in liquid nitrogen and later thawed in a 37 °C water bath. The sorted or isolated CD4+, CD8+ and CD8+ TEMRA cells had a purity of 90% or higher. Turning to this clonotype: Its antigen is unknown. Per-base quality was not reported, and no clone a single base away is much larger than it.

Sequenced material: CD4+ T cells from PBMCs. The receptor chain draws on TRBV7-6 and TRBJ2-3; a weak D assignment points to TRBD1 (5 bases agree). This TCR derives from a human donor with multiple sclerosis. CDR3 loop: CASSLRQHTDTQYF. In nucleotides, the sequence is TGTGCCAGCAGCTTAAGACAGCACACAGATACGCAGTATTTT.